A selection of T cell receptor beta chains follows, all from one sample in a study of cytomegalovirus exposure and HLA in healthy donors. The repertoire was sequenced with immunoSEQ multiplex PCR; TCRdb's copy has only in-frame clones and lacks some. The sample records 95,000 to 100,000 clones, about 72% being singletons. Sample: PBMCs. All receptors come from an older woman in good health and CMV-seropositive. Both conserved end residues are part of each CDR3. Fields, in order: V gene, J gene, D gene, clone size, CDR3 DNA, CDR3 protein. D genes are given only for firm matches. Clone size appears in some rows only: once, few, many, or a class for an expanded clone.

>TRBV19|TRBJ2-6|-|-
TGTGCCACCGCAGAATTAGCACAGGCTCTAACAGGGGCCAACGTCCTGACTTTC
CATAELAQALTGANVLTF
>TRBV11-3|TRBJ2-2|TRBD1|-
TGTGCCAGCAGTCGAGACAGGGCATCCGGGGAGCTGTTTTTT
CASSRDRASGELFF
>TRBV14|TRBJ2-1|TRBD2|-
TGTGCCAGCAGCCCCCCCAGCGGGGCCTACAATGAGCAGTTCTTC
CASSPPSGAYNEQFF
>TRBV4-1|TRBJ1-1|-|-
TGCGCCAGCAGCCCCCCCCGGTCTCGGGGTGCTTTCTTT
CASSPPRSRGAFF
>TRBV25-1|TRBJ2-3|TRBD1|-
TGTGCCAGTGACAGGGCTGGCACAGATACGCAGTATTTT
CASDRAGTDTQYF
>TRBV5-4|TRBJ2-5|-|-
TGTGCCAGCAGCTTGGGAAGGGGAGCGGGAGAGACCCAGTACTTC
CASSLGRGAGETQYF
>TRBV4-2|TRBJ2-7|TRBD2|once
TGTGCCAGCAGCCAAGTTTCTAGCGGGAGGGCCGGGAGAGACGAGCAGTACTTC
CASSQVSSGRAGRDEQYF
>TRBV2|TRBJ1-3|-|-
TGTGCCAGCAGCATCATCGGTCCGGGAAACACCATATATTTT
CASSIIGPGNTIYF
>TRBV20-1|TRBJ2-5|-|-
TGCAGTGCTAGGGGGCCAGAGACCCAGTACTTC
CSARGPETQYF
>TRBV10-2|TRBJ2-1|-|-
TGCGCCAGCAGTACTGAGGGTTACAATGAGCAGTTCTTC
CASSTEGYNEQFF
>TRBV25-1|TRBJ2-3|TRBD1|-
TGTGCCAGCAAGTTGAACAGGGGAAGCACAGATACGCAGTATTTT
CASKLNRGSTDTQYF
>TRBV15|TRBJ2-7|-|-
TGTGCCACCAGCAGGAAAATTCAGGGCGCCGAGCAGTACTTC
CATSRKIQGAEQYF
>TRBV30|TRBJ2-3|TRBD2|few
TGTGCCTGGAACGTAGCGGGAGGCACAGATACGCAGTATTTT
CAWNVAGGTDTQYF
>TRBV6-6|TRBJ2-2|-|-
TGTGCCAGCAGTCGAACGGGAACCGGGGAGCTGTTTTTT
CASSRTGTGELFF
>TRBV28|TRBJ2-1|-|-
TGTGCCAGCAGTTTCTTGGAGGGGTCGGACTACAATGAGCAGTTCTTC
CASSFLEGSDYNEQFF
>TRBV5-8|TRBJ2-7|TRBD1|-
TGTGCCAGCAGCCGGAGGACAGGGTCGGCCTACGAGCAGTACTTC
CASSRRTGSAYEQYF
>TRBV4-2|TRBJ2-1|-|-
TGTGCCAGCAGCCAATCTGGGTCTCGGGTGGAGCAGTTCTTC
CASSQSGSRVEQFF
>TRBV7-6|TRBJ2-7|TRBD2|-
TGTGCCAGCAGCTTAGAAAGTAGCGGGAGTCGACACGAGCAGTACTTC
CASSLESSGSRHEQYF
>TRBV27|TRBJ1-4|-|-
TGTGCCAGCAGTATCAGGGGCAGGACTAATGAAAAACTGTTTTTT
CASSIRGRTNEKLFF
>TRBV19|TRBJ1-5|TRBD1|-
TGTGCCAGTAGTATCGTATTGTATACGGGGACAGGGGTCAATCAGCCCCAGCATTTT
CASSIVLYTGTGVNQPQHF
>TRBV29-1|TRBJ2-3|TRBD2|-
TGCAGCGTCCGGACTAGCGGAATCACAGATACGCAGTATTTT
CSVRTSGITDTQYF
>TRBV7-3|TRBJ2-3|-|-
TGTGCCAGCAGCTTTTCGGGCACAGATACGCAGTATTTT
CASSFSGTDTQYF
>TRBV5-1|TRBJ2-1|TRBD2|-
TGCGCCAGCAGCTTTAGCGGGAGGGCCTCGGATGAGCAGTTCTTC
CASSFSGRASDEQFF
>TRBV18|TRBJ1-2|-|-
TGTGCCAGCTCACCACCACGGGGTCTACGGGACTATGGCTACACCTTC
CASSPPRGLRDYGYTF
>TRBV7-2|TRBJ2-3|TRBD2|-
TGTGCCAGCAGCTTAGAGCGGGAAGCAGATACGCAGTATTTT
CASSLEREADTQYF
>TRBV6-4|TRBJ1-2|TRBD1|-
TGTGCCAGCAGTGTTGAGGGACAGGGGCATCATGGCTACACCTTC
CASSVEGQGHHGYTF